Following are 28 T cell receptor beta chains from one sample sequenced in a study of T cell changes during pregnancy in multiple sclerosis. Using immunoSEQ multiplex PCR, the repertoire was profiled, and TCRdb retains in-frame clones only, with some absent. The repertoire consists of more than 90,000 clones, with 75% to 95% occurring once and the leading ten covering approximately 3.4%. Sequenced here: peripheral blood, sampled in the second trimester of pregnancy. These receptors all come from a female donor with multiple sclerosis, enrolled in a pregnancy study.

V and J are TRBV30 and TRBJ2-1, with 7 nucleotides matching TRBD1. With 4 bases clipped from V and 0 bases from J, the junction kept 9 bases outside the gene matches. CDR1 is GTSNPN, CDR2 SVGIG, per germline (reference sequence). The CDR3 consists of 16 residues. The CDR3 nucleotides read TGTGCCTGGACCCCCGTTTCAGGGGGCTCCTACAATGAGCAGTTCTTC. This codes for CAWTPVSGGSYNEQFF.

CDR3 region: CATSRGWGGSGTDTQYF. The CDR3 bases are TGTGCCACCAGCAGAGGATGGGGTGGTAGCGGCACAGATACGCAGTATTTT. The chain links TRBV15 to TRBJ2-3; D is perhaps TRBD2 (5 bases). The CDR3 covers 17 residues. Germline V gives CDR1 LNHNV, CDR2 YYDKDF (reference sequence). V was shortened by 1 base and J by 1 base, with 15 bases between the two germline ends.

This clone has just one count. The DNA for the CDR3 is TGCGCCAGCAGCTTCGCACTACAGGGGGCAGGCGAGACCCAGTACTTC. It encodes CASSFALQGAGETQYF. The chain recombines TRBV5-1 with TRBJ2-5; 9 bases match TRBD1. Germline V gene data show CDR1 as SGHRS and CDR2 as YFSETQ. With V trimmed by 2 bases and J by 5 bases, 10 bases remained unmatched. The CDR3 is made up of 16 amino acids.

The CDR3 DNA follows: TGTGCCAGCAGTTACAGGGGTAAAAGCTACGGGAAACTGTTTTTT. It translates to CASSYRGKSYGKLFF. The chain has TRBV28 and TRBJ1-4, with TRBD1 identical over 7 bases. Germline V gene lookup returns CDR1 MDHEN and CDR2 SYDVKM. Trimming at V came to 4 bases and at J to 11 bases, leaving 13 bases not matched to a gene. The CDR3 consists of 15 residues.

The chain carries TRBV9 and TRBJ1-1, with TRBD1 as a possible D gene (5 bases). CDR1 and CDR2 (germline): SGDLS, YYNGEE. This CDR3 region has 15 residues. Trimming pared 0 bases from V and 1 base from J, leaving 10 bases between. The DNA of the CDR3 is TGTGCCAGCAGCGTAGGATCAGGGTCGAACACTGAAGCTTTCTTT. It specifies CASSVGSGSNTEAFF.

This clone was seen a single time. The V call is TRBV30, the J call TRBJ1-4; TRBD1 agrees at 8 bases. CDR3 size: 13 residues. The germline gives CDR1 GTSNPN, CDR2 SVGIG (reference sequence). Trimming removed 5 bases from V and 8 bases from J; junction bases left unmatched: 7. This CDR3 reads CAWDPGQEEKLFF. The DNA of the CDR3 is TGTGCCTGGGACCCGGGACAGGAGGAAAAACTGTTTTTT.

The rearrangement links TRBV10-3 to TRBJ2-2; TRBD2 matches 14 bases. The ends lost 2 bases at V and 6 bases at J; junction bases unmatched: 5. This CDR3 spans 17 amino acids. Germline loops: CDR1 ENHRY, CDR2 SYGVKD. DNA of the CDR3: TGTGCCATCAGTGAGGGACTAGCGGGAGGAAGGGCCGGGGAGCTGTTTTTT. It translates to CAISEGLAGGRAGELFF.

The gene calls are TRBV6-1 and TRBJ2-7; the D gene is possibly TRBD1 (6 bases). CDR1 and CDR2 from the germline V gene are MNHNS and SASEGT. The CDR3 is 17 amino acids. V lost 2 bases, J lost 2 bases, and 19 bases lay in between. The CDR3 sequence is CASSESVQGDSTYEQYF. For the CDR3, the DNA is TGTGCCAGCAGTGAAAGTGTACAGGGAGACAGTACCTACGAGCAGTACTTC.

The J gene is TRBJ2-5, the V gene TRBV4-1; maybe TRBD2 (6 bases). V lost 4 bases, J lost 1 base, and 13 bases lay in between. The CDR3 loop spans 15 amino acids. CDR1 and CDR2 (germline): MGHRA, YSYEKL. The CDR3 here is CASSRPSGGQETQYF. CDR3 sequence (DNA): TGCGCCAGCAGCCGGCCGTCCGGGGGCCAAGAGACCCAGTACTTC.

The genes are TRBV27 and TRBJ2-3; 8 bases fit TRBD2. The CDR3 runs 16 residues. CDR1 and CDR2 from the germline V gene are MNHEY and SMNVEV (reference sequence). V shed 5 bases, J shed 1 base, and the junction held 8 bases outside the gene matches. DNA of the CDR3: TGTGCCAGCAGTAATATAGCGGGACCCGGCACAGATACGCAGTATTTT. Protein: CASSNIAGPGTDTQYF.

V and J are TRBV28 and TRBJ1-1, with D maybe TRBD1 (5 bases). The CDR3 runs to 11 residues. Trimming shortened V by 10 bases and J by 4 bases, and 10 bases separated the two germline ends. CDR1 MDHEN and CDR2 SYDVKM come from the germline V gene. This CDR3 is CATQGVTEAFF. The CDR3 coding sequence is TGTGCCACCCAGGGTGTCACTGAAGCTTTCTTT.

This chain connects TRBV5-1 to TRBJ2-5; the D gene is possibly TRBD2 (5 bases). The CDR3 is made up of 13 amino acids. Trimming stripped 3 bases from V and 5 bases from J, with 11 bases between. Germline V gene lookup returns CDR1 SGHRS and CDR2 YFSETQ. The CDR3 is CASSSDYDETQYF. CDR3 in DNA: TGCGCCAGCAGCTCCGACTACGATGAGACCCAGTACTTC. Full variable domain (rest looked up from reference TRBV5-1 and TRBJ2-5): KAGVTQTPRYLIKTRGQQVTLSCSPISGHRSVSWYQQTPGQGLQFLFEYFSETQRNKGNFPGRFSGRQFSNSRSEMNVSTLELGDSALYLCASSSDYDETQYFGPGTRLLVL.

The chain is built from TRBV6-1 and TRBJ1-1; D is possibly TRBD1 (5 bases). The germline V gene encodes CDR1 MNHNS and CDR2 SASEGT. The CDR3 sequence is 14 residues long. V lost 7 bases to trimming and J lost 1 base, with 13 bases between them. This chain's CDR3 is CASTIDRTNTEAFF. The CDR3 nucleotides are TGTGCCAGCACTATAGACAGAACGAACACTGAAGCTTTCTTT.

V usage is TRBV5-6 and J usage is TRBJ2-7; 9 bases fit TRBD1. Germline-derived CDR1 and CDR2 are SGHDT and YYEEEE. V was clipped by 4 bases and J by 8 bases; unmatched bases: 10. The CDR3 contains 14 residues. CDR3 nucleotide sequence: TGTGCCAGCAGCGCAACCCCCGGGACAGGGAAGCAGTACTTC. Its protein is CASSATPGTGKQYF.

The chain combines TRBV5-1 with TRBJ2-1; 12 positions match TRBD1. The CDR3 spans 18 residues. Trimming cost V 0 bases and J 1 base; bases outside gene matches: 5. In germline, CDR1 is SGHRS, CDR2 YFSETQ. The CDR3 loop reads CASSLGQGQGASYNEQFF. The CDR3 bases are TGCGCCAGCAGCTTGGGGCAGGGACAGGGGGCGTCCTACAATGAGCAGTTCTTC.

The chain employs TRBV7-6 and TRBJ1-3, with D tentatively TRBD1 (5 bases). Per the germline V gene, CDR1 is SGHVS and CDR2 is FNYEAQ. Trimming took 6 bases from V and 0 from J, leaving 15 bases between them. The CDR3 is made up of 16 amino acids. CDR3 DNA: TGTGCCAGCAGTATAGCGGGGCCCTCCTCTGGAAACACCATATATTTT. The encoded protein is CASSIAGPSSGNTIYF.

In this sample, this clone turned up a few times. The gene calls are TRBV29-1 and TRBJ2-2; 12 bases match TRBD2. V gave up 5 bases and J gave up 7 bases; unmatched junction bases: 11. The germline gives CDR1 SQVTM, CDR2 ANQGSEA. The CDR3 runs to 16 residues. CDR3 residues: CSVTVRLAGVGGELFF. The CDR3 DNA sequence: TGCAGCGTTACAGTGCGACTAGCGGGAGTGGGCGGGGAGCTGTTTTTT.

The chain uses TRBV4-1 and TRBJ2-7, with D perhaps matching TRBD1 (6 bases). Trimming removed 1 base at V and 3 bases at J, with 10 bases between. Per germline, CDR1 MGHRA and CDR2 YSYEKL. The CDR3 has 14 amino acids. The CDR3 protein is CASSQVLDSYEQYF. For the CDR3, the DNA is TGCGCCAGCAGCCAAGTACTGGACAGCTACGAGCAGTACTTC.

The chain has TRBV6-1 and TRBJ1-4, with D maybe TRBD1 (5 bases). This CDR3 has 12 amino acids. CDR1 and CDR2 (germline): MNHNS, SASEGT. V lost 7 bases and J 6 bases, leaving 9 bases between the germline ends. CDR3 coding DNA: TGTGCCAGCACAGGGCTGGATGAAAAACTGTTTTTT. This sequence encodes CASTGLDEKLFF.

This rearrangement joins TRBV7-9 to TRBJ2-7, with D possibly TRBD1 on 6 matching bases. Per germline, CDR1 SEHNR and CDR2 FQNEAQ (reference sequence). The CDR3 totals 14 residues. The V and J ends lost 4 bases and 3 bases respectively, with 13 bases between them. CDR3 loop: CASSSDRDIYEQYF. CDR3 bases: TGTGCCAGCAGCTCCGACCGGGACATCTACGAGCAGTACTTC.

The J gene is TRBJ2-5, the V gene TRBV18; 7 nucleotides match TRBD1. The trim removed 0 bases at V and 2 bases at J, leaving 15 bases unmatched. This CDR3 region has 19 residues. The V gene's germline CDR1 is KGHSH and CDR2 LQKENI. CDR3 loop: CASSPPHTGQRMEQETQYF. The CDR3 nucleotides are TGTGCCAGCTCACCACCACACACGGGACAGCGGATGGAGCAAGAGACCCAGTACTTC.

This chain joins TRBV5-1 and TRBJ2-5; 7 bases map to TRBD1. Losses at the gene ends were 4 bases for V and 5 bases for J; bases not matched to a gene: 14. This CDR3 has 16 amino acids. The V gene's germline CDR1 is SGHRS and CDR2 YFSETQ. CDR3 residues: CASSLMDRKKGETQYF. The CDR3 DNA reads as TGCGCCAGCAGCCTTATGGACAGGAAGAAGGGGGAGACCCAGTACTTC. The full variable domain, rest sourced from reference TRBV5-1 and TRBJ2-5, is KAGVTQTPRYLIKTRGQQVTLSCSPISGHRSVSWYQQTPGQGLQFLFEYFSETQRNKGNFPGRFSGRQFSNSRSEMNVSTLELGDSALYLCASSLMDRKKGETQYFGPGTRLLVL.

The rearrangement uses TRBV18 and TRBJ1-1; D possibly corresponds to TRBD1 (5 bases). The CDR3 runs to 14 residues. Trimming removed 6 bases at V and 1 base at J, with 12 bases between. The germline V gene has CDR1 KGHSH and CDR2 LQKENI. The DNA for the CDR3 is TGTGCCAGCTCTCGGTCCCAGGGGAACACTGAAGCTTTCTTT. Amino acids: CASSRSQGNTEAFF.

The chain joins TRBV28 to TRBJ2-6; TRBD1 might be the D (5 bases). The CDR3 is made up of 14 amino acids. CDR1 MDHEN and CDR2 SYDVKM come from the germline V gene. Trimming took off 5 bases at V and 1 base at J, with 6 bases between the two ends. The CDR3, as DNA: TGTGCCAGCAGTCAGGGTTCTGGGGCCAACGTCCTGACTTTC. Translating gives CASSQGSGANVLTF.

This rearrangement joins TRBV29-1 to TRBJ1-4; no reliable D call. V gave up 4 bases and J gave up 8 bases, with 11 bases separating them. There are 12 residues in the CDR3. Germline CDR1 reads SQVTM; CDR2 reads ANQGSEA. This CDR3 reads CSVGQTREKLFF. DNA of the CDR3: TGCAGCGTTGGACAAACGAGAGAAAAACTGTTTTTT. The variable domain in full, with the rest retrieved from reference TRBV29-1 and TRBJ1-4, is SAVISQKPSRDICQRGTSLTIQCQVDSQVTMMFWYRQQPGQSLTLIATANQGSEATYESGFVIDKFPISRPNLTFSTLTVSNMSPEDSSIYLCSVGQTREKLFFGSGTQLSVL.

V usage is TRBV9 and J usage is TRBJ2-3; 8 bases map to TRBD2. This CDR3 comprises 14 residues. Trimming at V came to 7 bases and at J to 0 bases, leaving 4 bases not matched to a gene. In germline, CDR1 is SGDLS, CDR2 YYNGEE. The CDR3, as DNA: TGTGCCAGCTCCCCTAGCGGGAGCACAGATACGCAGTATTTT. Translation gives CASSPSGSTDTQYF.

This chain connects TRBV25-1 to TRBJ2-7; 9 bases map to TRBD1. Germline CDR1 is MGHDK and CDR2 is SYGVNS. Trimming removed 6 bases from V and 6 bases from J; junction bases left unmatched: 6. There are 13 residues in the CDR3. The CDR3 nucleotides read TGTGCCAGCAGATTCGGGACAGGGCCCGAGCAGTACTTC. Amino acid sequence: CASRFGTGPEQYF.

This rearrangement joins TRBV5-4 to TRBJ2-3; TRBD1 is a possible D gene (5 bases). V shed 4 bases and J shed 3 bases, with 9 bases lying between them. Germline lookup yields CDR1 SGHNT and CDR2 YYREEE (reference sequence). The CDR3 spans 13 residues. This chain's CDR3 is CASSTQGTDTQYF. As DNA, the CDR3 is TGTGCCAGCAGCACGCAGGGAACAGATACGCAGTATTTT.